Below are 7 T cell receptor beta chains sequenced from a single sample in a study of control samples from healthy donors and cancer patients. Only in-frame clones appear in the TCRdb table, and some are missing; sequencing was by immunoSEQ multiplex PCR. The repertoire holds about 130,000 clones, with roughly 90% as singletons. The specimen was blood. The origin of the receptors is a man younger than 35 in good health.

V gene TRBV24-1 combines with J gene TRBJ2-7; 10 bases are shared with TRBD1. The CDR3 loop spans 15 amino acids. Germline CDR1 reads KGHDR; CDR2 reads SFDVKD. V trimming: 4 bases; J trimming: 6 bases; junction bases outside the gene matches: 8. The CDR3 sequence is CATSDPGTGAIEQYF. DNA of the CDR3: TGTGCCACCAGTGACCCCGGGACAGGGGCTATCGAGCAGTACTTC.

This chain's CDR3 is CASSQAGTGRWQFF. DNA of the CDR3: TGTGCCAGCAGCCAAGCCGGGACTGGGAGATGGCAGTTCTTC. The chain employs TRBV3-1 (or the pseudogene TRBV3-2) and TRBJ2-1; the D gene is possibly TRBD2 (6 bases). Trimming removed 1 base at V and 12 bases at J, with 16 bases between. CDR1 is LGHDT and CDR2 is YNNKEL in the germline V gene (reference sequence). The CDR3 is 14 residues long.

The chain has TRBV6-5 and TRBJ1-2; the D gene is possibly TRBD1 (6 bases). Germline lookup yields CDR1 MNHEY and CDR2 SVGAGI. V was trimmed by 7 bases and J by 7 bases, leaving 16 bases between them. The CDR3 is 13 amino acids. The CDR3 nucleotides are TGTGCCAGCACCGCTGGTGGAGGGGGTGGCTACACCTTC. The encoded protein is CASTAGGGGGYTF.

V usage is TRBV29-1 and J usage is TRBJ1-1; no reliable D call. CDR3 length equals 12 residues. The germline CDR1 and CDR2 sequences are SQVTM and ANQGSEA. The V end lost 7 bases, the J end lost 7 bases, and 16 bases lay between the germline ends. The CDR3 DNA follows: TGCAGCGCTACGGACGGTTACCTTGAAGCTTTCTTT. Translated: CSATDGYLEAFF.

The chain recombines TRBV7-6 with TRBJ2-2; 10 bases agree with TRBD1. Germline assignment: CDR1 SGHVS and CDR2 FNYEAQ. Trimming took 3 bases from V and 6 from J; bases not matched to a gene: 7. The CDR3 is 16 residues long. CDR3 in amino acids: CASSFTGTGVPGELFF. CDR3 bases: TGTGCCAGCAGCTTCACGGGGACAGGGGTACCCGGGGAGCTGTTTTTT.

The chain employs TRBV5-1 and TRBJ1-1; perhaps TRBD1 as D (5 bases). CDR1 is SGHRS, CDR2 YFSETQ, per germline. Trimming removed 0 bases from V and 4 bases from J, with 10 bases in between. The CDR3 has 14 residues. CDR3 in DNA: TGCGCCAGCAGCTTGGAGCGGGGCCCCACTGAAGCTTTCTTT. As protein: CASSLERGPTEAFF.

This chain connects TRBV5-1 to TRBJ2-1; TRBD2 is a possible D gene (6 bases). The V end lost 6 bases, the J end lost 6 bases, and 19 bases lay between the germline ends. The CDR3 is 15 residues long. Germline V CDR1 and CDR2: SGHRS, YFSETQ. CDR3 in amino acids: CASTRGWAAINEQFF. CDR3 nucleotide sequence: TGCGCCAGCACCCGGGGGTGGGCAGCCATCAATGAGCAGTTCTTC.